The sequence of this TCR beta chain was determined in a study of beta chain features in type 1 diabetes listed by TCRdb under 2018. About the investigation overall: No differences in mean age, gender distribution, total cell number or subset yield were found between patients and healthy donors. Regulatory and stem cell-like memory subsets were isolated from only 8 patients and about 8 healthy donors, whereas naive and central memory subsets came from all 28 donors. A total of 107,917,701 sorted cells were examined across all samples, and the number of cells per subset was strongly correlated with RNA yield. In the study, recently diagnosed type 1 diabetes patients and matched healthy donors were compared on the TCRB repertoires of their sorted circulating CD4+ T cell subsets.

From each donor, a single peripheral blood sample of 100 to 150 mL on average was drawn into heparinised tubes. A BD FACSAria II was used to sort naive, central memory, regulatory and stem cell-like memory CD4+ T cells with a panel that included CD45RO, CCR7, CD25, CD127, CD95 and CD27. Purity was above 98% for every sorted population. PBMCs were isolated immediately by Lymphoprep density gradient centrifugation and stained directly without culture. To minimize batch effects, samples were stained and sorted in pairs, one healthy donor with one patient per experiment. The full study reports these points: Because cDNA rather than genomic DNA was sequenced, highly expressing activated cells could have been over-represented, although no difference in activation and CD3 levels was found between groups. Naive, central memory and regulatory TCRB repertoires appeared more similar among patients than among healthy donors. At VDJ recombination sites, patients with type 1 diabetes made fewer insertions and deleted more nucleotides, a pattern implying thymic rearrangement abnormalities. Because small numbers of individuals were included in the HLA sub-analyses, any influence of HLA type on TCRB rearrangement was left unresolved. Shorter templates might have been favored by PCR, but patient and control samples were amplified and corrected together, so both groups would have been affected equally by any skew. In all four CD4+ subsets, TCRB CDR3 length was moderately but significantly shorter in type 1 diabetes patients.

The High Capacity cDNA Reverse Transcription Kit was used to reverse transcribe all of the isolated RNA, meaning that expressed TCRB transcripts were what got sequenced. Naive, central memory and regulatory T cell samples underwent deep immunoSEQ sequencing, averaging around 4 million total reads per sample. Sorted cells were lysed in RLT buffer, and RNA was extracted using DNase-treated RNeasy Micro or Mini kits according to cell number. To prevent cross-contamination, every cell subset was processed on its own, while patient and healthy donor samples were processed together. Using the immunoSEQ multiplex PCR, TCRB sequences were amplified from cDNA into 87-bp fragments spanning the CDR3 region. Amplicons were sequenced on the Illumina HiSeq platform. In the original analysis: PCR bias was corrected computationally using synthetic template baselines, and reads within Hamming distance 2 were collapsed, with unmergeable singletons discarded. Reads were aligned against IMGT to assign V, D and J genes, CDR3 length and insertions or deletions at six rearrangement sites. Clonotype counts were normalized to sorted cell number within each subset before computing true diversity and Gini coefficients with the tcR R package. The overlap coefficient, calculated on TCRB nucleotide sequences, was used to quantify repertoire sharing. TCRdb provides this immuneACCESS table in a form limited to in-frame rearrangements. Some clones are lacking; in checked studies, under half of them reflect an unresolved V gene, and why the rest are absent is not known. V, J and clone size reflect that table, while D and trimming were determined from the DNA. This sample gives approximately 170,000 clones in total; 7.5% to 8.5% of them show up just once. Approximately 0.5% of the sample belongs to the ten largest clones.

This clone has just a few counts. The antigen it binds to is not known. Base qualities are not recorded, but no much larger clone differs from it by a single base. The CDR3, cysteine through phenylalanine, is 15 amino acids long. Only the CDR3 DNA stays, 45 bases, in frame from base 1. The CDR1 and CDR2 encoded by the germline V gene are KGHSH and LQKENI. Trimming costs V 2 bases and J 1 base, and their ends lie 6 bases apart. The rearrangement joined TRBV18 to TRBJ2-6; the best D guess is TRBD2, with 5 bases matching. This TCR was recovered from a man in his late teens or twenties with type 1 diabetes. Sequenced: central memory CD4+ T cells from blood. The CDR3 corresponds to CASSPRLSGANVLTF. In nucleotide form, the sequence is TGTGCCAGCTCACCAAGACTATCTGGGGCCAACGTCCTGACTTTC.